This T cell receptor beta chain was captured in a study of OX40 agonist ivuxolimab in advanced cancers. Background for the entire study: The costimulatory receptor OX40 (CD134) was targeted by ivuxolimab, a fully human IgG2 agonistic monoclonal antibody. Intravenous ivuxolimab was administered to patients every 2 weeks at six dose levels: 0.01, 0.1, 0.3, 1.5, 3 and 10 mg/kg. Of the roughly 50 dose-escalation patients, hepatocellular carcinoma was present in about 20, melanoma in around 15, renal cell carcinoma in 9 and head and neck cancer in 9. A male proportion of 75% to 85% and a mean age of about 60 years, ranging from 23 to 79, were recorded for the dose-escalation cohort. Patients were allowed to have had prior anti-PD-1, anti-PD-L1 or anti-CTLA-4 therapy, and 40% of the dose-escalation patients had been treated with checkpoint inhibitors. Partial responses were achieved by three dose-escalation patients, of whom one had hepatocellular carcinoma and two had cutaneous melanoma. The purpose of peripheral TCRbeta sequencing was to test whether ivuxolimab changed TCR sequence diversity and led to clonal T-cell expansion. The paper describes the monotherapy dose-escalation part (N ≈ 51 patients) of the phase I trial of ivuxolimab.

The trial excluded patients who had a history of autoimmune disease or were on systemic immunosuppression. Peripheral blood for TCR sequencing was collected from all dose cohorts at baseline, on cycle 4 day 1, and on cycle 7 day 1. The samples were taken from a phase I, first-in-human, multicenter, open-label dose-escalation trial of ivuxolimab. The trial enrolled adults with locally advanced or metastatic head and neck squamous cell, hepatocellular, melanoma or renal cell carcinoma. CD4+ and CD8+ T cells were sorted separately from peripheral blood before TCR sequencing. Genomic DNA was extracted from sorted cells for sequencing of the TCRbeta CDR3 region. The immunoSEQ Assay was used to sequence the TCRbeta CDR3 regions. TCRdb carries this immuneACCESS record with in-frame sequences only. Its versions omit some clonotypes, under half of them owing to an unresolved V gene in the studies checked, with the rest unexplained. The sample table lists just over 95,000 clones, roughly 84% of them with a count of one. The biggest ten clones account for 3.5% to 4% of the sample.

Study-wide conclusions, independent of this receptor: In the 0.1-3.0 mg/kg groups, partial responders were among the patients with the lowest normalized peripheral clonal expansion, particularly in CD8+ T cells. At doses of 0.1 to 3.0 mg/kg, clonal expansion of both CD4+ and CD8+ blood T cells was observed from baseline to week 6. The antigen specificity of the peripheral T cells that underwent clonal expansion was not determined. After ivuxolimab, CD8+ T cells had more expanded clones than CD4+ T cells on average. Low levels of normalized T-cell clonal expansion were also shown by some nonresponding patients.

CDR1 and CDR2 are read off the germline V gene as SGHAT and FQNNGV. The CDR3, from cysteine to phenylalanine, totals 19 residues. Only CDR3 DNA is held: 57 bases, read in frame from base 1. At the junction V is shortened by 5 bases and J by 0 bases; bases outside the gene matches: 15. Notes on this clone: The antigen it recognizes is unknown. Base-call qualities are not available, and no considerably larger clone is one nucleotide away.

Sequencing used CD4+ or CD8+ T cells sorted from blood, obtained in a trial of the OX40 agonist ivuxolimab. The rearrangement joined TRBV11-2 to TRBJ2-7, and 11 junction bases match TRBD2. The clonotype was recovered from an adult with an advanced solid tumor such as melanoma, head and neck, liver or kidney cancer. CDR3 protein: CASSPIRLLAGGTSYEQYF. The DNA is TGTGCCAGCAGCCCAATCAGGCTTTTAGCGGGAGGGACCTCCTACGAGCAGTACTTC.